Listed below are T cell receptor beta chains from one sample, sequenced in a study of cytomegalovirus exposure and HLA in healthy donors. Profiling relied on immunoSEQ multiplex PCR, and the TCRdb table lists in-frame clones only, not all of them. This sample carries roughly 150,000 clones, approximately 81% of them seen once, and the ten largest clones take around 1%. Material for sequencing was PBMCs. The receptors derive from a man aged 25 to 45 in good health and CMV-seronegative. Each CDR3 is given with its conserved first and last residue. D genes are given only for firm matches. Clone size is shown for a subset of rows, as once, few, many or a class of expanded clone.

D	J	V	size	DNA	CDR3
.	TRBJ2-1	TRBV19	.	TGTGCCAGTACCGTGATCGGCGCGGCGGATGAGCAGTTCTTC	CASTVIGAADEQFF
TRBD1	TRBJ1-2	TRBV11-3	few	TGTGCCAGCAGCCCCCGGACAGGGGGTGGCTATGGCTACACCTTC	CASSPRTGGGYGYTF
TRBD1	TRBJ2-7	TRBV9	.	TGTGCCAGCAGCGCCCGGGACAGGGTTTCTGCCGAGCAGTACTTC	CASSARDRVSAEQYF
.	TRBJ2-7	TRBV30	.	TGTGCCTGGAGTGAGGGGTCAGGGCTATCCTACGAGCAGTACTTC	CAWSEGSGLSYEQYF
TRBD1	TRBJ2-5	TRBV18	.	TGTGCCAGCTCAACCACAACAGGGGGCTCACAAGAGACCCAGTACTTC	CASSTTTGGSQETQYF
.	TRBJ1-3	TRBV18	.	TGTGCCAGCTCACCACGGTGGGAGTCTGGAAACACCATATATTTT	CASSPRWESGNTIYF
TRBD2	TRBJ2-1	TRBV7-9	few	TGTGCCAGCAGCCCCGACGGCCTATTAGGCGGGAGACGCAATGAGCAGTTCTTC	CASSPDGLLGGRRNEQFF
TRBD1	TRBJ1-2	TRBV4-1	.	TGCGCCAGCAGCCAAGCCCCCGAGGGAGGGACAGGGCACTATGGCTACACCTTC	CASSQAPEGGTGHYGYTF
.	TRBJ2-7	TRBV4-1	.	TGCGCCAGCAGCCAAAATCGGGAGTTTTTAAACGAGCAGTACTTC	CASSQNREFLNEQYF
.	TRBJ2-7	TRBV28	.	TGTGCCAGCAGAGCGACAGTACCCTACGAGCAGTACTTC	CASRATVPYEQYF
.	TRBJ1-2	TRBV21-1	once	TGTGCCAGCAGCAAAGAGGGAGGGGAGGACTATGGCTACACCTTC	CASSKEGGEDYGYTF
.	TRBJ2-7	TRBV7-9	.	TGTGCCAGCAGCTTACAAGGGGGGGGTTCCTACGAGCAGTACTTC	CASSLQGGGSYEQYF
.	TRBJ1-1	TRBV6-6	.	TGTGCCAGCAGCCCTACTGCGCAGGGGTTGAACACTGAAGCTTTCTTT	CASSPTAQGLNTEAFF
TRBD1	TRBJ1-2	TRBV5-1	.	TGCGCCAGCAGCTCTAATCCCGGGACAGGGGGCGATGGCTACACCTTC	CASSSNPGTGGDGYTF
TRBD1	TRBJ1-4	TRBV6-1	.	TGTGCCAGCAGTCGACAGGGTGCAACTAATGAAAAACTGTTTTTT	CASSRQGATNEKLFF
TRBD1	TRBJ2-3	TRBV18	.	TGTGCCAGCACAAATCTCCCGGGACAGGGCTTCAGCACAGATACGCAGTATTTT	CASTNLPGQGFSTDTQYF
.	TRBJ2-7	TRBV6-5	.	TGTGCCAGCAGTTATAGGGAGTCCTACGAGCAGTACTTC	CASSYRESYEQYF
.	TRBJ2-7	TRBV6-5	.	TGTGCCAGCAGTTACTCGATTCCCGGGTCCTCCTACGAGCAGTACTTC	CASSYSIPGSSYEQYF
.	TRBJ2-2	TRBV7-7	.	TGTGCTAGCAGCTTGGGACTCTGGGGCACCGGGGAGCTGTTTTTT	CASSLGLWGTGELFF
.	TRBJ2-5	TRBV2	few	TGTGCCAGCCGTCGGGGGTTCACACAAGAGACCCAGTACTTC	CASRRGFTQETQYF
TRBD1	TRBJ1-2	TRBV18	.	TGTGCCAGCTCACCCCCCGGGACAGGGGTGTTGGGGCACTTC	CASSPPGTGVLGHF
.	TRBJ1-1	TRBV9	.	TGTGCCAGCAGCGTAGCAGGGGTCTCTGAAGCTTTCTTT	CASSVAGVSEAFF
.	TRBJ2-5	TRBV9	.	TGTGCCAGCAGCGTAGGAGGGGGTTCCGGAGAGACCCAGTACTTC	CASSVGGGSGETQYF
.	TRBJ2-7	TRBV30	.	TGTGCCTGGAGGGACAGCTACGAGCAGTACTTC	CAWRDSYEQYF
.	TRBJ1-2	TRBV7-6	.	TGTGCCAGCAGCTTAGGGGGGCAACTAGGTAGATTTGGCTACACCTTC	CASSLGGQLGRFGYTF
TRBD1	TRBJ2-7	TRBV15	few	TGTGCCACCAGCAGAGGTTTCGGGACAGACGAGCAGTACTTC	CATSRGFGTDEQYF